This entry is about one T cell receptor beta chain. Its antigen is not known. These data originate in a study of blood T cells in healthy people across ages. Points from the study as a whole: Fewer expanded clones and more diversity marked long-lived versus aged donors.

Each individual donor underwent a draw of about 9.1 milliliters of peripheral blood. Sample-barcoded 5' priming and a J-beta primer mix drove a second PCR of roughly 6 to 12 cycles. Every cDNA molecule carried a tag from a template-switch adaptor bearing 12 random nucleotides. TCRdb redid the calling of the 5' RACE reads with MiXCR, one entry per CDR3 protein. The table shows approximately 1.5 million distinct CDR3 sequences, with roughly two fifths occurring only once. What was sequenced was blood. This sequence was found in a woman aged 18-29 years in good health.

In DNA, the CDR3 is TGTGCCAGCAGCGGACGCGACTTCTCTGGGGCCAACGTCCTGACTTTC. Translated, it gives CASSGRDFSGANVLTF. The genes are TRBV12-3 or TRBV12-4 and TRBJ2-6; D unclear. This CDR3 contains 16 residues. Trimming removed 6 bases from V and 0 bases from J, with 12 bases in between.